This T cell receptor beta chain is drawn from a study of cytomegalovirus exposure and HLA in healthy donors. Study observations and caveats: There were three CMV-associated chains whose specificity for CMV antigens was confirmed in vitro. The authors considered a cluster of highly shared sequence variants likely to be a sequencing artifact.

Both 60 Vbeta primers and 13 Jbeta primers went into the PCR. Libraries were prepared by immunoSEQ multiplex PCR; TCRdb keeps only in-frame clonotypes and omits some of them. The data show some 150,000 clones, about 80% seen once. As concerns this clone: Its antigen is still unknown.

The germline gives CDR1 MDHEN, CDR2 SYDVKM. Losses at the gene ends were 2 bases for V and 2 bases for J; bases not matched to a gene: 5. This CDR3 has 16 residues. This TCR derives from a man aged 35 to 55 in good health and CMV-seronegative. The sequencing input was PBMCs. This chain joins TRBV28 and TRBJ2-3; 9 nucleotides align to TRBD1. In DNA form, the CDR3 reads TGTGCCAGCAGTTTACCGGACAGGGGAGTCACAGATACGCAGTATTTT. It yields the protein CASSLPDRGVTDTQYF. The whole variable domain, filled in from reference TRBV28 and TRBJ2-3, reads DVKVTQSSRYLVKRTGEKVFLECVQDMDHENMFWYRQDPGLGLRLIYFSYDVKMKEKGDIPEGYSVSREKKERFSLILESASTNQTSMYLCASSLPDRGVTDTQYFGPGTRLTVL.